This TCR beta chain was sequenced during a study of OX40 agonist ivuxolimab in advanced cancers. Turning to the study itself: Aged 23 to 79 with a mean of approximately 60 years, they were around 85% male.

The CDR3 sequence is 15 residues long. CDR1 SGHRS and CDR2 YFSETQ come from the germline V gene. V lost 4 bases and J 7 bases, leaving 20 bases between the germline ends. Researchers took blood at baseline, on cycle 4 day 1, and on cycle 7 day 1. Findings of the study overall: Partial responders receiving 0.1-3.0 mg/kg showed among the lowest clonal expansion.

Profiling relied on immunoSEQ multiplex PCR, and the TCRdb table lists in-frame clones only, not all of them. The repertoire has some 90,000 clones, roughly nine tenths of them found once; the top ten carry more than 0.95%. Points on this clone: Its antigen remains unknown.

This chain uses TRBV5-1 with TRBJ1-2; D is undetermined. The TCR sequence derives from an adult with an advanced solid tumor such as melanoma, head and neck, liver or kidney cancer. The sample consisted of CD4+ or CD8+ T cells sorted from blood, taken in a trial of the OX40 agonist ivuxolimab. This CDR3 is CASSPGPNPAFGYTF. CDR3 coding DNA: TGCGCCAGCAGCCCCGGACCAAACCCGGCGTTTGGCTACACCTTC.